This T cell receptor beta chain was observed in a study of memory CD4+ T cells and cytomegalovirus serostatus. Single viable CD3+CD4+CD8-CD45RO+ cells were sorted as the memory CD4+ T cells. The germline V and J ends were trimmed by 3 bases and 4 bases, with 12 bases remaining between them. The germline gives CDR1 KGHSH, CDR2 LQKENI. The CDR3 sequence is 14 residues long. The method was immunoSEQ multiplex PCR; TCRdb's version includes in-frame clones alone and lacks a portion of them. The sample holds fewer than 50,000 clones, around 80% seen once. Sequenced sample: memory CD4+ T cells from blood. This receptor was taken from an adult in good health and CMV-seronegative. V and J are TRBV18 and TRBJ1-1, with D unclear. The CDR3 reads CASSPYSVGTEAFF. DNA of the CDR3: TGTGCCAGCTCACCCTACAGTGTAGGCACTGAAGCTTTCTTT.